The 8 T cell receptor beta chains in this list originate from one sample, sequenced in a study of cytomegalovirus exposure and HLA in healthy donors. Some clones are missing from TCRdb's copy, which holds only in-frame ones; the method was immunoSEQ multiplex PCR. The table has 100,000 to 150,000 clones, 95% to 96% seen once. The specimen sequenced was PBMCs. These receptor sequences come from a man aged 18 to 35 in good health and CMV-seronegative.

The rearrangement uses TRBV7-2 and TRBJ2-1; 10 positions match TRBD1. The CDR3 extends over 15 amino acids. CDR1 is SGHTA, CDR2 FQGNSA, per germline. After removal of 8 bases from V and 6 bases from J, the junction contained 10 bases not matched to a gene. For the CDR3, the DNA is TGTGCCAGCCGCAAGAGGGACAGGGGCGTCAATGAGCAGTTCTTC. Protein product: CASRKRDRGVNEQFF.

V gene TRBV9 combines with J gene TRBJ2-2; 7 positions match TRBD1. This CDR3 has 16 residues. The V and J ends lost 0 bases and 5 bases, in that order; junction bases with no gene match: 7. Germline-derived CDR1 and CDR2 are SGDLS and YYNGEE. The CDR3 DNA sequence: TGTGCCAGCAGCGTAGACCCCCAGGGGGTGACCGGGGAGCTGTTTTTT. It is translated as CASSVDPQGVTGELFF. The full variable domain, in which reference TRBV9 and TRBJ2-2 provide the parts outside the CDR3, is DSGVTQTPKHLITATGQRVTLRCSPRSGDLSVYWYQQSLDQGLQFLIQYYNGEERAKGNILERFSAQQFPDLHSELNLSSLELGDSALYFCASSVDPQGVTGELFFGEGSRLTVL.

This chain links TRBV7-9 with TRBJ1-2; the D gene is possibly TRBD1 (5 bases). CDR1 and CDR2 (germline): SEHNR, FQNEAQ (reference sequence). This CDR3 region has 14 residues. V gave up 2 bases and J gave up 4 bases, with 11 bases separating them. For the CDR3, the DNA is TGTGCCAGCAGCTTACTGACAGAAATCTATGGCTACACCTTC. It is translated as CASSLLTEIYGYTF.

This chain uses TRBV11-1 with TRBJ2-1, with D perhaps matching TRBD2 (5 bases). With 1 base removed from V and 2 bases from J, the gap between germline ends came to 9 bases. The CDR3 spans 15 residues. Germline-derived CDR1 and CDR2 are SGHAT and FQDESV (reference sequence). Here the CDR3 reads CASSLGEGPYNEQFF. In nucleotides, the CDR3 is TGTGCCAGCAGCTTAGGCGAGGGCCCCTACAATGAGCAGTTCTTC. Full variable domain (remainder filled in from reference TRBV11-1 and TRBJ2-1): EAEVAQSPRYKITEKSQAVAFWCDPISGHATLYWYRQILGQGPELLVQFQDESVVDDSQLPKDRFSAERLKGVDSTLKIQPAELGDSAMYLCASSLGEGPYNEQFFGPGTRLTVL.

The rearrangement links TRBV5-1 to TRBJ1-5; 10 bases line up with TRBD1. V lost 4 bases to trimming and J lost 7 bases; unmatched junction nucleotides: 5. The germline CDR1 and CDR2 sequences are SGHRS and YFSETQ. The CDR3 sequence is 14 residues long. In DNA, the CDR3 is TGCGCCAGCAGCCCGGACAGGGGGAAACAGCCCCAGCATTTT. As protein: CASSPDRGKQPQHF.

The V and J genes are TRBV6-5 and TRBJ1-1, with 7 bases aligning to TRBD1. With 1 base clipped from V and 2 bases from J, the junction kept 7 bases outside the gene matches. The CDR3 covers 16 residues. Per the germline V gene, CDR1 is MNHEY and CDR2 is SVGAGI. DNA of the CDR3: TGTGCCAGCAGTTACTTTCAGGGGGAGAAAAACACTGAAGCTTTCTTT. The encoded protein is CASSYFQGEKNTEAFF.

This clone appeared a single time. The chain links TRBV4-3 to TRBJ1-3, with unresolved D. CDR1 is LGHNA, CDR2 YSLEER, per germline. The germline V and J ends were trimmed by 0 bases and 1 base, with 7 bases remaining between them. There are 15 residues in the CDR3. The CDR3 nucleotides read TGCGCCAGCAGCCAAGATAGGAGGTCTGGAAACACCATATATTTT. Amino acids: CASSQDRRSGNTIYF.

Comment on this clone: The sample has other DNA sequences that encode this CDR3 too. The chain combines TRBV19 with TRBJ1-5, with TRBD1 matching over 7 bases. The germline V gene has CDR1 LNHDA and CDR2 SQIVND (reference sequence). V was pared by 5 bases and J by 2 bases, with 3 bases of the junction left unmatched. The CDR3 has 14 residues. This CDR3 is CASSVQGGNQPQHF. CDR3 DNA: TGTGCCAGTAGTGTTCAGGGGGGCAATCAGCCCCAGCATTTT.